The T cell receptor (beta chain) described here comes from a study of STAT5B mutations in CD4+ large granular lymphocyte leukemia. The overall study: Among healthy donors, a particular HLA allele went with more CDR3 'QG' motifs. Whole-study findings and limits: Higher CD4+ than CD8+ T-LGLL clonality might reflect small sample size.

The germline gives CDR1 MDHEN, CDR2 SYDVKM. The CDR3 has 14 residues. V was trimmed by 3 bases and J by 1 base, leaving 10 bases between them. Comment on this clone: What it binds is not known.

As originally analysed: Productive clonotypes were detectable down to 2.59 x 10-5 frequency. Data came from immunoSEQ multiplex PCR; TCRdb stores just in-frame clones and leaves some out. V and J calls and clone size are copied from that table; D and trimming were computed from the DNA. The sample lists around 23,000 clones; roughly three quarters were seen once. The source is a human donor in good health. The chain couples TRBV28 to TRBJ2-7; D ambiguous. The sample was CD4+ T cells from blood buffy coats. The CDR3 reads CASSLIQQSYEQYF. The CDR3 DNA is TGTGCCAGCAGTTTGATCCAGCAGTCCTACGAGCAGTACTTC.